The source of this T cell receptor beta chain is a study of cytomegalovirus exposure and HLA in healthy donors. On the study more broadly: The approximately 600 first-cohort repertoires shared a platform with the approximately 120 validation repertoires, as reported in a later analysis. Whole-study results and caveats: Per published reports, the classifier diagnosed cytomegalovirus status with high specificity and sensitivity. In vitro data verified a few CMV-associated chains as specific for CMV antigens.

Measured with immunoSEQ multiplex PCR; TCRdb has only the in-frame clones, and not every one. The sample lists roughly 300,000 clones; 70% to 90% were seen once. To note about this clone: The antigen is not known.

Trimming cost V 4 bases and J 1 base; bases outside gene matches: 9. Germline CDR1 is MNHEY and CDR2 is SMNVEV (reference sequence). This CDR3 spans 16 amino acids. Source material: PBMCs. The V call is TRBV27, the J call TRBJ2-5, with 7 bases that match TRBD2. The sequence was collected from a woman aged 18-35 years in good health and CMV-seronegative. The CDR3 DNA sequence: TGTGCCAGCAGTTCCCCTTGGGCTAGCGGCCAAGAGACCCAGTACTTC. As protein: CASSSPWASGQETQYF.